Listed below are T cell receptor beta chains from one sample, sequenced in a study of blood T cell repertoires in COVID-19. Using immunoSEQ multiplex PCR, the repertoire was profiled, and TCRdb retains in-frame clones only, with some absent. The sample gives 200,000 or so clones, 70% to 90% of which show up once; 2% to 2.5% is in the top ten. The specimen sequenced was PBMCs or T cells enriched from blood (not recorded which). The receptors here all came from a woman between 40 and 55 years old with acute COVID-19. Each CDR3 is given with its conserved first and last residue. The D gene is left open where the match is weak. Size values are once, few and many counts, or a class for expanded clones, and some rows have none.

J gene | V gene | clone size | D gene | CDR3 protein | CDR3 DNA
TRBJ2-3 | TRBV4-1 | once | TRBD2 | CASSQGENSPRTSGRTDTQYF | TGCGCCAGCAGCCAAGGAGAGAACAGTCCTCGGACTAGCGGGAGAACAGATACGCAGTATTTT
TRBJ2-3 | TRBV5-4 | . | . | CASSRYSRVGTDTQYF | TGTGCCAGCAGCCGTTACAGCAGGGTTGGCACAGATACGCAGTATTTT
TRBJ1-2 | TRBV6-5 | . | . | CASTTGGLGYTF | TGTGCCAGCACCACGGGAGGGCTGGGCTACACCTTC
TRBJ2-3 | TRBV27 | . | TRBD2 | CASTANRAGASYTQYF | TGTGCCAGCACGGCCAACCGAGCGGGAGCCTCCTATACGCAGTATTTT
TRBJ2-1 | TRBV5-1 | . | TRBD2 | CASSLGGSGVPNEQFF | TGCGCCAGCAGCTTGGGTGGTAGCGGGGTCCCCAATGAGCAGTTCTTC
TRBJ1-1 | TRBV12-5 | . | . | CASGTDSPTEAFF | TGTGCTAGTGGTACGGACAGCCCCACTGAAGCTTTCTTT
TRBJ1-5 | TRBV7-2 | once | . | CASSPNGGIRQPQHF | TGTGCCAGCAGCCCGAATGGGGGGATTCGACAGCCCCAGCATTTT
TRBJ1-6 | TRBV9 | . | . | CASTPLVGDNSPLHF | TGTGCCAGCACCCCACTTGTGGGAGATAATTCACCCCTCCACTTT
TRBJ1-1 | TRBV19 | . | TRBD1 | CASWKGPGGLNTEAFF | TGTGCCAGTTGGAAGGGGCCAGGGGGCCTGAACACTGAAGCTTTCTTT
TRBJ1-2 | TRBV2 | . | . | CASGTSYGYTF | TGTGCCAGTGGGACTTCCTATGGCTACACCTTC
TRBJ1-1 | TRBV27 | . | . | CASSFRQMNTEAFF | TGTGCCAGCAGTTTTAGACAGATGAACACTGAAGCTTTCTTT
TRBJ2-3 | TRBV10-3 | . | TRBD2 | CATNWGTKVADTQYF | TGTGCCACCAACTGGGGGACTAAAGTCGCAGATACGCAGTATTTT
TRBJ1-5 | TRBV28 | . | TRBD1 | CASSLSPLRTGGYSNQPQHF | TGTGCCAGCAGTTTATCCCCCCTAAGGACAGGGGGGTATAGCAATCAGCCCCAGCATTTT
TRBJ1-2 | TRBV29-1 | . | . | CSVTDTSTGSGYTF | TGCAGCGTCACAGACACAAGTACAGGGAGCGGCTACACCTTC
TRBJ2-1 | TRBV9 | . | TRBD2 | CASSVEGLAGVRGNEQFF | TGTGCCAGCAGCGTAGAGGGACTAGCGGGAGTCCGGGGCAATGAGCAGTTCTTC
TRBJ1-6 | TRBV5-6 | few | . | CASSKSGGGYNSPLHF | TGTGCCAGCAGCAAATCGGGAGGGGGCTATAATTCACCCCTCCACTTT
TRBJ1-5 | TRBV6-4 | . | . | CATPNQPQHF | TGTGCCACCCCGAATCAGCCCCAGCATTTT